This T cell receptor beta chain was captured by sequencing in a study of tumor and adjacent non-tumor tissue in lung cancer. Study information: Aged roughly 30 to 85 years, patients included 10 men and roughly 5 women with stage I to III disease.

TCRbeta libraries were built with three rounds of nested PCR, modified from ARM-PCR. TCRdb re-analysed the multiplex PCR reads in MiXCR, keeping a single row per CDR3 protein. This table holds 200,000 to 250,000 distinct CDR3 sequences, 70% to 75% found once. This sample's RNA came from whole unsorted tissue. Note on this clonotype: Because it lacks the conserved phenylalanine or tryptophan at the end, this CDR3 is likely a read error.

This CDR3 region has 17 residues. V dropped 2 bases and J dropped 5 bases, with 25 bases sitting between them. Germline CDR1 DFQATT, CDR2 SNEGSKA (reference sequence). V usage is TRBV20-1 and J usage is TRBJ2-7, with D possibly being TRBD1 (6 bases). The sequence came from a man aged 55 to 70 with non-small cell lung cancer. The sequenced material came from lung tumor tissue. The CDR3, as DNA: TGCAGTGCTAGACTACCTCCCTGGTACAGGGACCTCCACGAGCAGTACATC. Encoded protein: CSARLPPWYRDLHEQYI.